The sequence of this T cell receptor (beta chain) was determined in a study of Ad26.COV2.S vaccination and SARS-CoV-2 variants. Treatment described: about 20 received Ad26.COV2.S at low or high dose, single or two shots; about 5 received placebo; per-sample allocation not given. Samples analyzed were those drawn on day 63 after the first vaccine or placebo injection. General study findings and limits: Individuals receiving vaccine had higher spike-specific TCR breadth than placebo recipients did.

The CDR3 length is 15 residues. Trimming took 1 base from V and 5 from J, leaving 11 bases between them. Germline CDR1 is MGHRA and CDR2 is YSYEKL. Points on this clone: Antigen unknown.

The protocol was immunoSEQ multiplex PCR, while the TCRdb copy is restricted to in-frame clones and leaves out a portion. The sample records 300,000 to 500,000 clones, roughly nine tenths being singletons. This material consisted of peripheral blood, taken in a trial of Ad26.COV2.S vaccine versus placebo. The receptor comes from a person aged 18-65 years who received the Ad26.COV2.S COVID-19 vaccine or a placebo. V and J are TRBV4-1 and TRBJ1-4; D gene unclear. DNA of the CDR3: TGCGCCAGCAGCCAAGCCGCCCCCACGAATGAAAAACTGTTTTTT. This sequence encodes CASSQAAPTNEKLFF.